This T cell receptor beta chain comes out of a study of T cell changes during pregnancy in multiple sclerosis (dated by TCRdb to between 2018 and 2020). Turning to the overall study: In women with multiple sclerosis, the researchers looked at how the T cell repertoire shifted as pregnancy progressed.

To prepare the library, the immunoSEQ multiplex PCR assay was applied. This immuneACCESS table, as held by TCRdb, lists in-frame sequences with V and J called but not all clones. Of the missing ones, under half trace to an unresolved V gene in checked studies; the others have no known cause. The sample contains around 100,000 clones, about 90% of them found a single time. Of the sample, approximately 1.4% falls within the top ten clones. Of note for this clone: Its antigen target is currently unknown. Within one base of it there is no much larger clone, and no base qualities were kept.

Sequences MNHNS (CDR1) and SASEGT (CDR2) are obtained from the germline V gene. Trimming takes 3 bases off V and 6 bases off J; junction bases not matched to a gene: 12. The CDR3 goes from the cysteine to the phenylalanine over 16 residues. Only the CDR3 DNA stays, 48 bases, in frame from base 1. This specimen was peripheral blood, taken in the third trimester of pregnancy. The sequence came from a female donor with multiple sclerosis, enrolled in a pregnancy study. The chain is assembled from TRBV6-1 and TRBJ1-1, and TRBD1 aligns with 8 junction nucleotides. The DNA reads as follows: TGTGCCAGCAGTGATGGACAGGGTATGCGGTCGCCTGAAGCTTTCTTT. It specifies CASSDGQGMRSPEAFF.